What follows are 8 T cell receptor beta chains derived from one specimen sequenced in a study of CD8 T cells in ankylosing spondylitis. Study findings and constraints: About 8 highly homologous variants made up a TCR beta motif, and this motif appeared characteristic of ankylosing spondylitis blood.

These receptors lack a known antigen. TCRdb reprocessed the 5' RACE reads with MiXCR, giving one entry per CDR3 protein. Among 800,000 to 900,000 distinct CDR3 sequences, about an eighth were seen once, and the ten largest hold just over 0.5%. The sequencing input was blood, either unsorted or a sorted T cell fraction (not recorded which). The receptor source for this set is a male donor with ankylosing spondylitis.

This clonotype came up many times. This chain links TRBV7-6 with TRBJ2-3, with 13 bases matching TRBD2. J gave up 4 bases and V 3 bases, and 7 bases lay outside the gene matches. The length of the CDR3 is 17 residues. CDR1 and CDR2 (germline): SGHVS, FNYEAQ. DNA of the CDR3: TGTGCCAGCAGCTTGACTAGCGGGAGGACGGGTTCAGATACGCAGTATTTT. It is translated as CASSLTSGRTGSDTQYF.

The DNA of the CDR3 is TGTGCCAGCAGTAGGGGACTAGCGGGATTAAACATTCAGTACTTC. Translating it yields CASSRGLAGLNIQYF. The chain combines TRBV28 with TRBJ2-4, with 13 bases matching TRBD2. The germline V gene has CDR1 MDHEN and CDR2 SYDVKM. With 5 bases clipped from V and 6 bases from J, the junction kept 4 bases outside the gene matches. CDR3 length equals 15 residues.

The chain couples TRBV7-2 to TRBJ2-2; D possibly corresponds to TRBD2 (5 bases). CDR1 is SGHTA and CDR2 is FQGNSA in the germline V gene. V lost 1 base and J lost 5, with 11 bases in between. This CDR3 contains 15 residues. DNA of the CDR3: TGTGCCAGCAGCTTAGTAGGAGGCGGAACCGGGGAGCTGTTTTTT. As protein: CASSLVGGGTGELFF.

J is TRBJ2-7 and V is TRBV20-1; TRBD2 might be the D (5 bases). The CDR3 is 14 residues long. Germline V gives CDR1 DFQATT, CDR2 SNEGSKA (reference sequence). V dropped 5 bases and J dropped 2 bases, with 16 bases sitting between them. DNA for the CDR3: TGCAGTGCTCTTAAACTAGAAACGACCTACGAGCAGTACTTC. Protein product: CSALKLETTYEQYF.

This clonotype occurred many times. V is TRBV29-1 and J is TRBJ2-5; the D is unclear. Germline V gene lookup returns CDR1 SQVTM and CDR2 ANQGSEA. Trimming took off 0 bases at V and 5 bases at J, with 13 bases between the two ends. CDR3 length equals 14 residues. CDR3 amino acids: CSVEDHLSGETQYF. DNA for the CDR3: TGCAGCGTTGAAGATCACCTCAGTGGGGAGACCCAGTACTTC.

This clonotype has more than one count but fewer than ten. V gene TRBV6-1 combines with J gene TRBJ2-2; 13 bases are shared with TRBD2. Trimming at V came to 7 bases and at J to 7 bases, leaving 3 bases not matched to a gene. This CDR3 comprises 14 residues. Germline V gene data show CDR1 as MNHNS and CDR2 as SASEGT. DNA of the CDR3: TGTGCCAGCAAACTAGCGGGAGGGATCGGGGAGCTGTTTTTT. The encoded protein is CASKLAGGIGELFF.

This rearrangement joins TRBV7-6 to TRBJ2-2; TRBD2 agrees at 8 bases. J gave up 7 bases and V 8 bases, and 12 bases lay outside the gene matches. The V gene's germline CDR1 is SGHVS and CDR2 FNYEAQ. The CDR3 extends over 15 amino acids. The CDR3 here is CASLGRRGAFGELFF. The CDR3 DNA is TGTGCCAGCTTAGGGAGGCGGGGGGCCTTCGGGGAGCTGTTTTTT.

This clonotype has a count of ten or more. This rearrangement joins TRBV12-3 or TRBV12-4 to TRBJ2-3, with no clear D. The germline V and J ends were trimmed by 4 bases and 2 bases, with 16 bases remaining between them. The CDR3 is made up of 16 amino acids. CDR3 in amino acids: CASSSLYMGYTDTQYF. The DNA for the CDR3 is TGTGCCAGCAGTTCCCTATACATGGGATACACAGATACGCAGTATTTT.